Listed below are T cell receptor beta chains from one sample, sequenced in a study of cytomegalovirus exposure and HLA in healthy donors. Libraries were prepared by immunoSEQ multiplex PCR; TCRdb keeps only in-frame clonotypes and omits some of them. The repertoire holds 210,000 or so clones, with 76% as singletons. The specimen was PBMCs. Receptors were obtained from a man aged 18 to 29 in good health and CMV-seronegative. CDR3s include the opening cysteine and the closing phenylalanine or tryptophan. The order of the fields is V gene, J gene, D gene, clone size, CDR3 DNA, CDR3 protein. D genes are given only for firm matches. A clone size is listed for some rows: how often the clone was seen (once, few, many), or a class if it is expanded.

TRBV20-1	TRBJ1-3	-	-	TGCAGTGCTAGTACTGGAAACACCATATATTTT	CSASTGNTIYF
TRBV2	TRBJ2-7	TRBD1	few	TGTGCCAGCTGCCGGGACAGCTCCTACGAGCAGTACTTC	CASCRDSSYEQYF
TRBV5-4	TRBJ2-1	TRBD2	-	TGTGCCAGCAGACCAGGACTAGCGGGTATAGGCCATGAGCAGTTCTTC	CASRPGLAGIGHEQFF
TRBV6-5	TRBJ1-4	-	-	TGTGCCAGCGGCCGTGCAACTAATGAAAAACTGTTTTTT	CASGRATNEKLFF
TRBV5-6	TRBJ2-7	TRBD2	few	TGTGCCAGCAGCTGGTCCGGGACTAGCGGGAGGCCCCACGAGCAGTACTTC	CASSWSGTSGRPHEQYF
TRBV29-1	TRBJ2-1	TRBD2	-	TGCAGCGCCGTGACTAGCGGGGGATACAATGAGCAGTTCTTC	CSAVTSGGYNEQFF
TRBV25-1	TRBJ2-1	-	few	TGTGCCAGCAGTGAAGGGAGAACCTACAATGAGCAGTTCTTC	CASSEGRTYNEQFF
TRBV28	TRBJ2-7	-	-	TGTGCCTGCCAGACAGGTTTGAGTGAGCAGTACTTC	CACQTGLSEQYF
TRBV5-1	TRBJ2-1	-	once	TGCGCCAGCAGCTTGGTGGGAGACACCTACAATGAGCAGTTCTTC	CASSLVGDTYNEQFF
TRBV9	TRBJ1-3	TRBD1	-	TGTGCCAGCAGCCCAGGGGGGACCTCTGGAAACACCATATATTTT	CASSPGGTSGNTIYF
TRBV2	TRBJ2-7	-	-	TGTGCCAGCATTTTCGGCCGACAGGTTGACGAGCAGTACTTC	CASIFGRQVDEQYF
TRBV27	TRBJ1-2	-	-	TGTGCCAGCAGTTTAGCACAGAACTATGGCTACACCTTC	CASSLAQNYGYTF
TRBV6-1	TRBJ2-7	TRBD2	-	TGTGCCGGTCGGACTAGCTTCTACGAGCAGTACTTC	CAGRTSFYEQYF
TRBV29-1	TRBJ2-3	TRBD2	few	TGCAGCGCGGGACTAGCGGGGAAAGGGAGCACAGATACGCAGTATTTT	CSAGLAGKGSTDTQYF
TRBV5-1	TRBJ1-1	TRBD1	-	TGCGCCAGCAGCCCGGGACAGATGAACACTGAAGCTTTCTTT	CASSPGQMNTEAFF
TRBV2	TRBJ1-1	-	-	TGTGCCAGCAGTCCGGAGGTAGGTTCTGAAGCTTTCTTT	CASSPEVGSEAFF
TRBV11-2	TRBJ1-3	TRBD1	-	TGTGCCAGCAGCTTATCGGCAGGGGGACTTTCTGGAAACACCATATATTTT	CASSLSAGGLSGNTIYF
TRBV15	TRBJ1-2	-	-	TGTGCCACCAGCAGAGATCAGAACAGGGTCTATGGCTACACCTTC	CATSRDQNRVYGYTF
TRBV4-2	TRBJ1-1	TRBD1	-	TGTGCCAGCAGCCCCGGGACAGCGGGGGCAAACACTGAAGCTTTCTTT	CASSPGTAGANTEAFF
TRBV6-5	TRBJ2-1	TRBD1	-	TGTGCCAGCAGGTCCGGGACAGGGGTCCCTAATGAGCAGTTCTTC	CASRSGTGVPNEQFF
TRBV7-2	TRBJ2-2	-	-	TGTGCCAGCAGCTTAAGGGGACTGCCTCGTGGCGGGGAGCTGTTTTTT	CASSLRGLPRGGELFF
TRBV5-6	TRBJ1-1	-	-	TGTGCCAGCAGCTTATGGTTTGTACAGGACACCCTCCCTGAAGCTTTCTTT	CASSLWFVQDTLPEAFF
TRBV27	TRBJ2-7	TRBD2	few	TGTGCCAGCAGTTTATCTCCGGGAGGGCCCTACGAGCAGTACTTC	CASSLSPGGPYEQYF
TRBV12-5	TRBJ2-1	TRBD2	-	TGTGCTAGTGGGGAAGCGAGCGGGAGTGCCTACAATGAGCAGTTCTTC	CASGEASGSAYNEQFF
TRBV5-1	TRBJ2-7	TRBD1	-	TGCGCCAGCAGGGTCCGGGACAGCCCGAACTACGAGCAGTACTTC	CASRVRDSPNYEQYF
TRBV5-1	TRBJ2-5	TRBD2	-	TGCGCCAGCAGCCTGGGGGGGGTGAGGGAGACCCAGTACTTC	CASSLGGVRETQYF
TRBV6-1	TRBJ1-2	-	-	TGTGCCAGCAGCGAATTCGATACAGGGAACACCTTC	CASSEFDTGNTF
TRBV6-5	TRBJ2-7	-	-	TGTGCCAGCAGTTACTCGACAGGAATCTACGAGCAGTACTTC	CASSYSTGIYEQYF
TRBV10-1	TRBJ2-7	TRBD1	-	TGCGCCAGCAGAGACAGGGGATCCCACGAGCAGTACTTC	CASRDRGSHEQYF
TRBV29-1	TRBJ2-5	-	few	TGCAGCGTTCAGAAGTTCCAAGAGACCCAGTACTTC	CSVQKFQETQYF
TRBV15	TRBJ2-6	-	few	TGTGCCACCTCACGGAGGGCTGGGGCCAACGTCCTGACTTTC	CATSRRAGANVLTF
TRBV9	TRBJ1-1	-	-	TGTGCCAGCAGCCCCCACGGTAGGGGAGGTGACACTGAAGCTTTCTTT	CASSPHGRGGDTEAFF
TRBV6-1	TRBJ2-1	TRBD2	-	TGTGCCAGCAGTGTGGGGACTAGCGGGAGAAGATCCTACAATGAGCAGTTCTTC	CASSVGTSGRRSYNEQFF
TRBV28	TRBJ2-7	-	-	TGTGCCAGCAGTCAACTCTACGAGCAGTACTTC	CASSQLYEQYF
TRBV5-6	TRBJ1-4	TRBD1	-	TGTGCCAGCAGCCCCGGTGGGACAGGGGTAGTGTCTAATGAAAAACTGTTTTTT	CASSPGGTGVVSNEKLFF
TRBV5-1	TRBJ2-1	-	-	TGCGCCAGCAGGATGGAGGGAGGAAGGGAGCAGTTCTTC	CASRMEGGREQFF
TRBV7-2	TRBJ1-5	TRBD1	-	TGTGCCAGCAGCCCTGGGACAGGGAGGAGTCAGCCCCAGCATTTT	CASSPGTGRSQPQHF
TRBV6-1	TRBJ2-1	-	-	TGTGCCAGCAGTGTGGAGACAAGGGGTGAGCAGTTCTTC	CASSVETRGEQFF
TRBV19	TRBJ2-3	TRBD2	few	TGTGCCAGTAGTGGAGCGGGAGGGCCAGATACGCAGTATTTT	CASSGAGGPDTQYF